This is a list of T cell receptor beta chains from one sample in a study of blood T cell repertoires in COVID-19. Sequencing was performed with immunoSEQ multiplex PCR; in TCRdb, only in-frame clones are kept and a portion is missing. The sample records roughly 260,000 clones, around 92% being singletons. The sample comprised peripheral blood. The receptors here all came from a person between 18 and 35 years old with COVID-19, enrolled during active disease. The CDR3 runs from the conserved cysteine through the conserved F or W. Fields, in order: clone size, V gene, D gene, J gene, CDR3 DNA, CDR3 protein. A D gene is named only where the DNA matches it firmly. Where a row states a size, it is once, few, many or the class of an expanded clone; other rows omit it.

>-|TRBV6-5|-|TRBJ1-1
TGTGCCAGCACCGCAACAGGGTTCAACACTGAAGCTTTCTTT
CASTATGFNTEAFF
>-|TRBV13|-|TRBJ2-1
TGTGCCAGCAGCCCGGAAGTAGCGGACCTAACCATCAATGAGCAGTTCTTC
CASSPEVADLTINEQFF
>once|TRBV5-1|-|TRBJ2-5
TGCGCCAGCAGCTTGGATGGCTACCAAGAGACCCAGTACTTC
CASSLDGYQETQYF
>-|TRBV7-8|-|TRBJ2-5
TGTGCCAGCAGCTTAAGTACAGGCCTCCAAGAGACCCAGTACTTC
CASSLSTGLQETQYF
>-|TRBV19|TRBD1|TRBJ1-2
TGTGCCAGTACCCGCCGGGACAGAAGCTATGGCTACACCTTC
CASTRRDRSYGYTF
>-|TRBV7-9|-|TRBJ1-6
TGTGCCAGCGCCGGTACAGGTGTCCTCCGTTCACCCCTCCACTTT
CASAGTGVLRSPLHF
>once|TRBV5-1|-|TRBJ2-5
TGCGCCAGCAGCTTAGCGGCTCAAGAGACCCAGTACTTC
CASSLAAQETQYF
>once|TRBV2|TRBD2|TRBJ2-1
TGTGCCAGCAGTGAAACGGGGGGAGTCGCCTACAATGAGCAGTTCTTC
CASSETGGVAYNEQFF
>once|TRBV19|TRBD1|TRBJ1-1
TGTGCCAGTAGTGCGACAGGGAAATTGGAAGCTTTCTTT
CASSATGKLEAFF
>-|TRBV19|-|TRBJ1-1
TGTGCCAGTAGTATAGACAGGGCAGCGTTGAACACTGAAGCTTTCTTT
CASSIDRAALNTEAFF
>-|TRBV10-1|TRBD1|TRBJ1-2
TGCGCCAGCAGCAAGGACAGGGTAGGCTATGGCTACACCTTC
CASSKDRVGYGYTF
>-|TRBV9|-|TRBJ1-1
TGTGCCAGCAGCGTTACTGCCTTCAGCGACACTGAAGCTTTCTTT
CASSVTAFSDTEAFF
>-|TRBV7-9|-|TRBJ2-3
TGTGCCAGCAGCACGCGACAGAGGACAGATACGCAGTATTTT
CASSTRQRTDTQYF
>-|TRBV5-4|TRBD2|TRBJ2-1
TGTGCCAGCAACTACGGGAGGAGCTCCTACAATGAGCAGTTCTTC
CASNYGRSSYNEQFF